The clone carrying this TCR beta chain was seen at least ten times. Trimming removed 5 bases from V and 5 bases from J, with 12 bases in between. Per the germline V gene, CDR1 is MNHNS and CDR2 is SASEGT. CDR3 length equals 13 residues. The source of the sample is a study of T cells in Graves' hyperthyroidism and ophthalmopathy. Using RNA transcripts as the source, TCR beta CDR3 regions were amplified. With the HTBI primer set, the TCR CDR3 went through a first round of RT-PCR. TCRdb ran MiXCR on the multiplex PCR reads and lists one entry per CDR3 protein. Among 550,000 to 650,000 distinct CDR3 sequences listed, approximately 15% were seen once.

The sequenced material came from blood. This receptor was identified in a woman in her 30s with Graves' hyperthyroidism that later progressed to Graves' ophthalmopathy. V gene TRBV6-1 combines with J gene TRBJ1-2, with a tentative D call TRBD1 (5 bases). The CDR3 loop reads CASSSGTEYGYTF. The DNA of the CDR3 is TGTGCCAGCAGTTCCGGGACGGAGTATGGCTACACCTTC.